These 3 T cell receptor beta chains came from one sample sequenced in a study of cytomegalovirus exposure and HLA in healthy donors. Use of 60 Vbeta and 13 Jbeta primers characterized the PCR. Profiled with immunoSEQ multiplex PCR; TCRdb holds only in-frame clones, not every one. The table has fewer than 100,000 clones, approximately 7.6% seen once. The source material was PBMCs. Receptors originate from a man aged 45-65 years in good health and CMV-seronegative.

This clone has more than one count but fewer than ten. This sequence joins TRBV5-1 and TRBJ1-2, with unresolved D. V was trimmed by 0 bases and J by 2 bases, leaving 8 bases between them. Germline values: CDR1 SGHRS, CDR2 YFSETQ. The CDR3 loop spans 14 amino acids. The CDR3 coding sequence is TGCGCCAGCAGCTTGGGTTCCGGGAACTATGGCTACACCTTC. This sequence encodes CASSLGSGNYGYTF.

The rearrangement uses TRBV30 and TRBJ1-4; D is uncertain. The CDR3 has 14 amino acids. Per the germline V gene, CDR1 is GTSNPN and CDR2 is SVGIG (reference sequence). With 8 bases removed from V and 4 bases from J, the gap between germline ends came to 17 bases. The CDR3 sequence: CALGGRLINEKLFF. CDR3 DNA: TGTGCCCTAGGCGGGAGATTGATTAATGAAAAACTGTTTTTT.

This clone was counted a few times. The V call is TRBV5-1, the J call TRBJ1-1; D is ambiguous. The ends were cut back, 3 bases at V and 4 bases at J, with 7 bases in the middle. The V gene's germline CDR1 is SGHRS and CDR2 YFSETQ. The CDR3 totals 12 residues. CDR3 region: CASSSGATEAFF. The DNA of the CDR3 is TGCGCCAGCAGCTCAGGCGCCACTGAAGCTTTCTTT. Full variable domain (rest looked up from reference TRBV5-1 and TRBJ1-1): KAGVTQTPRYLIKTRGQQVTLSCSPISGHRSVSWYQQTPGQGLQFLFEYFSETQRNKGNFPGRFSGRQFSNSRSEMNVSTLELGDSALYLCASSSGATEAFFGQGTRLTVV.